This paragraph reports one T cell receptor (beta chain). J gave up 4 bases and V 6 bases, and 16 bases lay outside the gene matches. This CDR3 comprises 17 residues. Germline values: CDR1 SGHRS, CDR2 YFSETQ. This entry comes from a study of CD8 T cells in Susac syndrome. Turning to the study itself: When blood was drawn, the patients with Susac syndrome were therapy-naive, on corticosteroids, or on intravenous immunoglobulin alone.

CD8+ and CD4+ T cells were negatively isolated; TEMRA cells were FACS-enriched. Random hexamers were used to reverse transcribe an amount of 0.5 to 1 ug RNA. It was immunoSEQ multiplex PCR that amplified TCR beta CDR3 across 54 Vbeta and 13 Jbeta. Each CDR3 protein gets one entry after TCRdb re-called the immunoSEQ multiplex PCR reads with MiXCR. The table includes around 95,000 distinct CDR3 sequences, roughly 96% detected once. The clonotype originates from a human donor with Susac syndrome. This sequence joins TRBV5-1 and TRBJ1-1; 9 bases are a match to TRBD1. Sequencing was done on a sample of CD8+ T cells from PBMCs. The CDR3 nucleotides are TGCGCCAGCAATCTGGGACAGGGTACCCCAGTGGGCACTGAAGCTTTCTTT. Encoded protein: CASNLGQGTPVGTEAFF.